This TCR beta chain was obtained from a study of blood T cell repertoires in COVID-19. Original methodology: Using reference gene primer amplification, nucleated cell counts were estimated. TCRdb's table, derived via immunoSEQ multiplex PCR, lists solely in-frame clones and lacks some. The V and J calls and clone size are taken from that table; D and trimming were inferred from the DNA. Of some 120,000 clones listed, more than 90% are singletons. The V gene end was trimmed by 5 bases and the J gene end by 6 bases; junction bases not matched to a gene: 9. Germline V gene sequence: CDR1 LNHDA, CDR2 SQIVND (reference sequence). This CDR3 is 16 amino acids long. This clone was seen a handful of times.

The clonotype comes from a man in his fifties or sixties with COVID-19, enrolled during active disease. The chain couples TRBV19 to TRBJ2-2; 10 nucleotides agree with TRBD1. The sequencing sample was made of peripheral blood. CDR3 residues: CASSFLGTGVSGELFF. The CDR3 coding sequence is TGTGCCAGTAGTTTTTTGGGGACAGGGGTTTCCGGGGAGCTGTTTTTT.